Listed below are T cell receptor beta chains from one sample, sequenced in a study of T-cell reconstitution after alpha-beta-depleted transplantation in children. MiXCR was run by TCRdb on the PCR reads, yielding one entry per CDR3 protein. The table shows around 600,000 distinct CDR3 sequences, with more than 20% occurring only once. The material sequenced was PBMCs, mostly from graft donor cells, taken 360 days after TCRalphabeta/CD19-depleted stem cell transplant. The receptors shown here come from a boy in the first two years of life who had a stem cell transplant for acute myeloid leukemia, so the T cells may come from the graft donor. Both conserved end residues are part of each CDR3. The D gene is left open where the match is weak. Size tells how often a clone was seen (once, few, many) or the class of an expanded clone, and some rows leave it out.

v_gene	abundance	j_gene	d_gene	CDR3aa	CDR3nt
TRBV6-1	.	TRBJ2-2	.	CASSRGRDTGELFF	TGTGCCAGCAGCCGCGGACGTGACACCGGGGAGCTGTTTTTT
TRBV20-1	few	TRBJ2-5	TRBD1	CSAGDRAGETQYF	TGCAGTGCTGGGGACAGGGCAGGGGAGACCCAGTACTTC
TRBV20-1	few	TRBJ2-3	TRBD2	CSARDRLAGPWDTQYF	TGCAGTGCTAGAGATCGGCTAGCGGGGCCCTGGGATACGCAGTATTTT
TRBV20-1	many	TRBJ2-1	TRBD2	CSARDRLAGTILPNEQFF	TGCAGTGCTAGAGATCGGCTAGCGGGAACGATTCTTCCCAATGAGCAGTTCTTC
TRBV27	many	TRBJ2-2	TRBD1	CASSRKTGRVAGELFF	TGTGCCAGCAGTCGAAAGACAGGGCGGGTGGCCGGGGAGCTGTTTTTT
TRBV7-3	many	TRBJ2-1	TRBD2	CASSSGLAGTDNEQFF	TGTGCCAGCAGCTCGGGACTAGCGGGGACAGACAATGAGCAGTTCTTC
TRBV5-5	many	TRBJ2-1	.	CASSRDTSSSYNEQFF	TGTGCCAGCAGCCGGGACACCTCGAGCTCCTACAATGAGCAGTTCTTC
TRBV15	.	TRBJ2-6	.	CATSLTGAGANVLTF	TGTGCCACCAGCTTGACAGGCGCTGGGGCCAACGTCCTGACTTTC
TRBV6-1	.	TRBJ2-3	.	CASSKRPTDTQYF	TGTGCCAGCAGTAAACGCCCAACAGATACGCAGTATTTT
TRBV7-2	.	TRBJ2-3	.	CASSLVPDPTDTQYF	TGTGCCAGCAGCTTAGTCCCTGATCCGACAGATACGCAGTATTTT